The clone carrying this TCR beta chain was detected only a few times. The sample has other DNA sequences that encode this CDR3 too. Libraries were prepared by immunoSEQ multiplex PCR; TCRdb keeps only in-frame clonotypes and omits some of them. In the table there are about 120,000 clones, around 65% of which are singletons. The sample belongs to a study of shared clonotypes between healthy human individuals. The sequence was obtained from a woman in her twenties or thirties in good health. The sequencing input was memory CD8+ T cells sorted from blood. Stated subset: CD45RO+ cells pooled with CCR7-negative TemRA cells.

Written as DNA, the CDR3 is TGTGCCAGCAGCGTGGGAGGGGACTATGGCTACACCTTC. Its translation is CASSVGGDYGYTF. V gene TRBV9 combines with J gene TRBJ1-2; a possible D gene is TRBD1 (5 bases). V gave up 2 bases and J gave up 3 bases, with 8 bases separating them. This CDR3 region has 13 residues. The germline gives CDR1 SGDLS, CDR2 YYNGEE.